The 18 T cell receptor beta chains in this list originate from one sample, sequenced in a study of blood T cell repertoires in COVID-19. Data came from immunoSEQ multiplex PCR; TCRdb stores just in-frame clones and leaves some out. Among under 300,000 clones listed, 80% to 85% were seen once. Sequenced material: peripheral blood. The receptor set was obtained from a woman aged 55 to 70 with active or convalescent COVID-19.

The rearrangement links TRBV6-5 to TRBJ1-3; possibly TRBD1 for D (6 bases). Per the germline V gene, CDR1 is MNHEY and CDR2 is SVGAGI. The CDR3 consists of 16 residues. Between the trimmed V and J ends, which lost 4 bases and 0 bases, there was a span of 13 bases. The CDR3 DNA reads TGTGCCAGCAGTTTTTCCGGACAGTTCTCTGGAAACACCATATATTTT. This gives the protein CASSFSGQFSGNTIYF.

This clone showed up many times. At the DNA level, this CDR3 is encoded by other sequences in the same sample as well. The chain has TRBV7-8 and TRBJ1-1; 10 bases fit TRBD1. This CDR3 is built from 16 residues. V shed 4 bases and J 2 bases; nucleotides not matched to a gene: 7. The V gene's germline CDR1 is SGHVS and CDR2 FQNEAQ. CDR3 amino acids: CASSSRDRGSNTEAFF. In DNA, the CDR3 is TGTGCCAGCAGCTCACGGGACAGGGGATCAAACACTGAAGCTTTCTTT.

This clone was detected many times. The rearrangement links TRBV9 to TRBJ2-5, with 8 bases lining up with TRBD1. V was clipped by 3 bases and J by 3 bases; unmatched bases: 7. The CDR3 contains 15 residues. CDR1 is SGDLS, CDR2 YYNGEE, per germline. The DNA for the CDR3 is TGTGCCAGCAGCGGCGGACAGGGTTCGGAAGAGACCCAGTACTTC. This sequence encodes CASSGGQGSEETQYF.

The rearrangement uses TRBV25-1 and TRBJ1-1, with D possibly matching TRBD1 (5 bases). V lost 3 bases and J lost 4, with 12 bases in between. The CDR3 has 14 residues. Germline CDR1 is MGHDK and CDR2 is SYGVNS. CDR3 loop: CASSDHGGSTEAFF. The CDR3 coding sequence is TGTGCCAGCAGTGACCACGGGGGGTCCACTGAAGCTTTCTTT.

The J gene is TRBJ1-1, the V gene TRBV6-1, with TRBD1 as a possible D gene (5 bases). Trimming removed 1 base at V and 4 bases at J, with 10 bases between. This CDR3 has 14 amino acids. CDR1 MNHNS and CDR2 SASEGT come from the germline V gene. CDR3 loop: CASSEGGVITEAFF. CDR3 nucleotide sequence: TGTGCCAGCAGTGAAGGGGGGGTAATCACTGAAGCTTTCTTT.

V and J are TRBV19 and TRBJ1-1; D ambiguous. The V end lost 5 bases, the J end lost 6 bases, and 19 bases lay between the germline ends. The V gene's germline CDR1 is LNHDA and CDR2 SQIVND (reference sequence). The CDR3 is 15 amino acids. CDR3 region: CASSPRLGSSAEAFF. The DNA of the CDR3 is TGTGCCAGTAGTCCCCGATTAGGGTCTAGCGCTGAAGCTTTCTTT.

The chain links TRBV30 to TRBJ1-1; 10 bases map to TRBD1. The CDR3 has 14 residues. In germline, CDR1 is GTSNPN, CDR2 SVGIG (reference sequence). V was clipped by 3 bases and J by 6 bases; unmatched bases: 7. The CDR3 sequence: CAWSPGQGVPEAFF. The CDR3 region has the DNA TGTGCCTGGAGCCCTGGACAGGGGGTCCCTGAAGCTTTCTTT.

The V and J genes are TRBV15 and TRBJ2-7, with 8 positions matching TRBD2. V was clipped by 0 bases and J by 0 bases; unmatched bases: 7. The CDR3 is made up of 17 amino acids. The germline gives CDR1 LNHNV, CDR2 YYDKDF (reference sequence). CDR3 nucleotides: TGTGCCACCAGCAGAGATGCGGGGGGCCTCGTCTCCTACGAGCAGTACTTC. It specifies CATSRDAGGLVSYEQYF. The entire variable domain, with the rest obtained from reference TRBV15 and TRBJ2-7, is as follows: DAMVIQNPRYQVTQFGKPVTLSCSQTLNHNVMYWYQQKSSQAPKLLFHYYDKDFNNEADTPDNFQSRRPNTSFCFLDIRSPGLGDTAMYLCATSRDAGGLVSYEQYFGPGTRLTVT.

The rearrangement links TRBV5-4 to TRBJ2-7; no definite D call. The CDR3 length is 15 residues. Germline CDR1 SGHNT, CDR2 YYREEE (reference sequence). V was cut by 1 base and J by 0 bases, with 11 bases left in between. The CDR3 loop reads CASSLSRLASYEQYF. CDR3 nucleotide sequence: TGTGCCAGCAGCTTGTCCAGGTTGGCCTCCTACGAGCAGTACTTC.

The chain carries TRBV7-8 and TRBJ1-2; the D is unclear. Trimming took off 5 bases at V and 0 bases at J, with 10 bases between the two ends. Germline lookup yields CDR1 SGHVS and CDR2 FQNEAQ. CDR3 length: 14 amino acids. CDR3 amino acids: CASSQQAANYGYTF. Written as DNA, the CDR3 is TGTGCCAGCAGCCAGCAGGCCGCTAACTATGGCTACACCTTC.

CDR3 sequence (DNA): TGTGCCTGGAGTCCGGGGACCTATAATTCACCCCTCCACTTT. Amino acid sequence: CAWSPGTYNSPLHF. The chain is built from TRBV30 and TRBJ1-6; D is ambiguous. Deletions cut 2 bases from V and 2 bases from J, with 7 bases between. The CDR3 is made up of 14 amino acids. Germline assignment: CDR1 GTSNPN and CDR2 SVGIG (reference sequence).

The rearrangement uses TRBV27 and TRBJ2-4, with D uncertain. CDR3 size: 17 residues. Germline values: CDR1 MNHEY, CDR2 SMNVEV (reference sequence). Trimming stripped 7 bases from V and 0 bases from J, with 19 bases between. CDR3 coding DNA: TGTGCCAGCATTCCACGTTGGGCAGATATAGCCAAAAACATTCAGTACTTC. It codes for CASIPRWADIAKNIQYF.

The rearrangement links TRBV7-9 to TRBJ1-1; 7 positions match TRBD1. Germline V lookup: CDR1 SEHNR, CDR2 FQNEAQ (reference sequence). CDR3 length equals 13 residues. V shed 5 bases and J 5 bases; nucleotides not matched to a gene: 5. The CDR3: CASSQLQGTEAFF. CDR3 nucleotides: TGTGCCAGCAGCCAGTTACAGGGGACTGAAGCTTTCTTT.

The chain has TRBV12-3 or TRBV12-4 and TRBJ1-5; 7 bases map to TRBD1. V shed 5 bases, J shed 7 bases, and the junction held 5 bases outside the gene matches. CDR3 size: 13 residues. CDR3 protein: CASSQTGTQPQHF. The CDR3 coding sequence is TGTGCCAGCAGTCAGACAGGGACGCAGCCCCAGCATTTT.

The V call is TRBV19, the J call TRBJ1-5; TRBD1 matches 10 bases. The CDR3 consists of 15 residues. V lost 5 bases, J lost 5 bases, and 6 bases stayed unmatched. The germline V gene encodes CDR1 LNHDA and CDR2 SQIVND (reference sequence). The CDR3 protein is CASSFDRGPYQPQHF. CDR3 coding DNA: TGTGCCAGTAGTTTCGACAGGGGGCCTTATCAGCCCCAGCATTTT.

This chain joins TRBV9 and TRBJ2-1; TRBD1 matches at 8 bases. The CDR3 is 14 residues long. V was clipped by 4 bases and J by 7 bases; unmatched bases: 7. Germline CDR1 SGDLS, CDR2 YYNGEE. CDR3 DNA sequence: TGTGCCAGCAGCTTAGACAGGGGAGAGAATGAGCAGTTCTTC. Translation gives CASSLDRGENEQFF.

This clone was recorded once. The V and J genes are TRBV6-6 and TRBJ1-3, with TRBD1 identical over 9 bases. The CDR3 spans 17 residues. Trimming at V came to 5 bases and at J to 0 bases, leaving 8 bases not matched to a gene. Looked up from germline, CDR1 is MNHNY and CDR2 is SVGAGI (reference sequence). The CDR3 bases are TGTGCCAGCAGTCGGGGACAGGGTTGGCTCTCTGGAAACACCATATATTTT. Translating it yields CASSRGQGWLSGNTIYF.

This clone was picked up one time. The chain recombines TRBV6-1 with TRBJ1-1, with 8 bases identical to TRBD1. The CDR3 has 19 amino acids. The junction had 19 bases not matched to a gene; V was cut back by 3 bases and J by 4 bases. From germline, CDR1 is MNHNS and CDR2 SASEGT. Here the CDR3 reads CASSDPQGAPFFWGTEAFF. The DNA of the CDR3 is TGTGCCAGCAGTGATCCGCAGGGGGCCCCCTTTTTTTGGGGCACTGAAGCTTTCTTT.